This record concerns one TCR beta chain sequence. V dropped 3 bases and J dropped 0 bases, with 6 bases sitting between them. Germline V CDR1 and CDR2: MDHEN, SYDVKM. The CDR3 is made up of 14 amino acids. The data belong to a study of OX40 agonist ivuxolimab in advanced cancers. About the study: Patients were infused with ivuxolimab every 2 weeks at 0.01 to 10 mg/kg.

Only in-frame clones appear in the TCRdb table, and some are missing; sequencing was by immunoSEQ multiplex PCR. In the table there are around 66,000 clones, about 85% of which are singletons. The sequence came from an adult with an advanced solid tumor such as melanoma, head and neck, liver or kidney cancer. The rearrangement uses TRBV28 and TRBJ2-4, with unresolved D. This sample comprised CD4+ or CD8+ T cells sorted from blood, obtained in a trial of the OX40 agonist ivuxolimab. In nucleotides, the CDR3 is TGTGCCAGCAGTTTGGGTGTAGCCAAAAACATTCAGTACTTC. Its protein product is CASSLGVAKNIQYF.